This is a list of T cell receptor beta chains from one sample in a study of cytomegalovirus exposure and HLA in healthy donors. Data came from immunoSEQ multiplex PCR; TCRdb stores just in-frame clones and leaves some out. The data hold 95,000 to 150,000 clones, with around 80% observed a single time. The specimen sequenced was PBMCs. These receptors were collected from a man aged 50 to 59 in good health and CMV-seronegative. Each CDR3 is given without its conserved first and last residue. Some rows mark clone size as missing; the rest say once, few, many or name a class of expanded clone.

few	TRBV10-3	TRBJ1-1	AIRGQGAVNTEAF
-	TRBV7-2	TRBJ2-1	ASSLGRTGWNEQF
-	TRBV2	TRBJ2-7	ASSYSGGRGSREQY
few	TRBV7-3	TRBJ2-7	ASSPTGGTHEQY
-	TRBV27	TRBJ1-1	ASSLGWLNTEAF
-	TRBV28	TRBJ2-7	ASRPSGEGTYEQY
-	TRBV7-2	TRBJ1-2	SSSRGTGYT
-	TRBV7-6	-	ASSVNAGDYNEQF
few	TRBV20-1	TRBJ1-1	SAGSDTEAF
-	TRBV18	TRBJ2-6	ASSFTANGEGANVLT